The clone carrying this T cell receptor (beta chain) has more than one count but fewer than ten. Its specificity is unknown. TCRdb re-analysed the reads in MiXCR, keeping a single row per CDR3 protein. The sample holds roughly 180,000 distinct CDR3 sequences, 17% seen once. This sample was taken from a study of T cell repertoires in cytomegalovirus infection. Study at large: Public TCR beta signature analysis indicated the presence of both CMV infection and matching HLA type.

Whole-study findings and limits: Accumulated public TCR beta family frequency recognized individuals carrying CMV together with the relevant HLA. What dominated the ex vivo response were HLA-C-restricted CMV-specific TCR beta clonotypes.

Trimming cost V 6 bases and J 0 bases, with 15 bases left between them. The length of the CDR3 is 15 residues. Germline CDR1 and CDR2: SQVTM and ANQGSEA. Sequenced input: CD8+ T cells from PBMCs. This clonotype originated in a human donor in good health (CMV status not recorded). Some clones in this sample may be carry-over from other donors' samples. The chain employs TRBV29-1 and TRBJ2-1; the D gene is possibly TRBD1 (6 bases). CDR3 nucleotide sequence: TGCAGCGTAGACCCGGGACAAAGCTCCTACAATGAGCAGTTCTTC. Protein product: CSVDPGQSSYNEQFF.